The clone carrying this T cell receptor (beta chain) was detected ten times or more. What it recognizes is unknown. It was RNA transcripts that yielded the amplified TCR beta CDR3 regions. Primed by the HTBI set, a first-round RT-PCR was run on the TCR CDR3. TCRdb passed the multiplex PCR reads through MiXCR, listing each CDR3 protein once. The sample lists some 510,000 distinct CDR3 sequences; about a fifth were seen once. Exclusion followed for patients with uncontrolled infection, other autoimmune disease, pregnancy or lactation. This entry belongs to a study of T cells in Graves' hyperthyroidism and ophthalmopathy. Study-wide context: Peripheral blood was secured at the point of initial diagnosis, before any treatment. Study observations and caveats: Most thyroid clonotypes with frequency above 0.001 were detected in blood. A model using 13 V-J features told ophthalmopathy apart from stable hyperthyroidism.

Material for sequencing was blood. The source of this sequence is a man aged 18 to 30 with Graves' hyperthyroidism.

This CDR3 is CASSLASSGTGELFF. The CDR3 DNA reads TGCGCCAGCAGCTTGGCTTCCTCGGGCACCGGGGAGCTGTTTTTT. The chain couples TRBV5-1 to TRBJ2-2; D unresolved. CDR1 and CDR2 from the germline V gene are SGHRS and YFSETQ. CDR3 length: 15 amino acids. V was trimmed by 0 bases and J by 4 bases, leaving 10 bases between them. The full variable domain, rest sourced from reference TRBV5-1 and TRBJ2-2, is KAGVTQTPRYLIKTRGQQVTLSCSPISGHRSVSWYQQTPGQGLQFLFEYFSETQRNKGNFPGRFSGRQFSNSRSEMNVSTLELGDSALYLCASSLASSGTGELFFGEGSRLTVL.